The rows below give T cell receptor beta chains drawn from one sample of a study of preoperative IRX-2 immunotherapy in early breast cancer. Profiled with immunoSEQ multiplex PCR; TCRdb holds only in-frame clones, not every one. This table holds 90,000 to 100,000 clones, just over 85% found once. This specimen consisted of tumor tissue, obtained after IRX-2 immunotherapy. Every receptor here comes from a human donor with breast cancer. Both conserved end residues are part of each CDR3. Fields, in order: J gene, V gene, CDR3 protein.

>TRBJ1-5|TRBV9
CASSAGGRNQPQHF
>TRBJ2-2|TRBV5-1
CASSLVREPGELFF
>TRBJ1-1|TRBV6-8
CAIRGGAQGRGEAFF
>TRBJ2-1|TRBV16
CASNPLSSYNEQFF
>TRBJ2-7|TRBV7-1
CASENWGALPYEQYF
>TRBJ1-3|TRBV7-8
CASSRVTGVTGNTIYF
>TRBJ1-1|TRBV28
CASSLFRTGSPEAFF
>TRBJ1-5|TRBV6-7
CASSPTGGQPQHF
>TRBJ2-2|TRBV5-1
CASSLSAGGIGELFF
>TRBJ2-7|TRBV28
CASSAPTGFGSYEQYF
>TRBJ2-1|TRBV10-2
CASSSSGAYNEQFF
>TRBJ1-4|TRBV8-2
CASSLSPGLEEKLFF
>TRBJ1-5|TRBV7-4
CASSFLRGNQPQHF
>TRBJ2-7|TRBV6-8
CASSYSIVLVNEQYF
>TRBJ1-2|TRBV19
CASSSDFLGYTF
>TRBJ1-5|TRBV2
CASSEWGQGQNQPQHF
>TRBJ2-6|TRBV5-1
CASRVAPEVIGANVLTF
>TRBJ2-7|TRBV18
CASSPTFGQGPYEQYF
>TRBJ2-2|TRBV30
CAWSGYSGGELFF
>TRBJ2-7|TRBV5-1
CASSLVSRVYEQYF
>TRBJ2-5|TRBV30
CAWNEEIIMAQYF
>TRBJ2-2|TRBV27
CATNRGTGELFF
>TRBJ2-6|TRBV7-5
CASSSRWGGGISSGANVLTF
>TRBJ2-5|TRBV5-1
CASSFGTLPQETQYF
>TRBJ2-1|TRBV19
CASSPAGGYNEQFF
>TRBJ2-3|TRBV19
CASSIPPADTQYF
>TRBJ1-5|TRBV6-8
CASSAGLSNQPQHF
>TRBJ1-1|TRBV7-1
CASSSSPNTEAFF
>TRBJ1-2|TRBV9
CASERDRLYGYTF
>TRBJ1-3|TRBV5-1
CASSKASSGNTIYF